This entry lists 10 T cell receptor beta chains sequenced from one sample in a study of cytomegalovirus exposure and HLA in healthy donors. Sequenced by immunoSEQ multiplex PCR; TCRdb stores in-frame clones only, minus some. Of approximately 100,000 clones in the sample, about nine tenths are singletons; the top ten hold less than 2%. The sequencing input was PBMCs. These receptor sequences come from a woman aged 18 to 35 in good health and CMV-seropositive.

The V gene is TRBV5-4, the J gene TRBJ2-3; TRBD2 matches at 8 bases. The CDR3 is made up of 15 amino acids. The germline V gene encodes CDR1 SGHNT and CDR2 YYREEE (reference sequence). J lost 6 bases, V lost 2 bases, and 8 bases had no gene match. The CDR3 bases are TGTGCCAGCAGCTTCTTGCGGGGGGAGGGCGATACGCAGTATTTT. Protein: CASSFLRGEGDTQYF.

The chain couples TRBV4-1 to TRBJ1-5, with D possibly TRBD1 on 6 matching bases. V lost 0 bases to trimming and J lost 7 bases, with 7 bases between them. The germline CDR1 and CDR2 sequences are MGHRA and YSYEKL. CDR3 size: 13 residues. CDR3 loop: CASSQDGGQPQHF. DNA for the CDR3: TGCGCCAGCAGCCAAGATGGGGGCCAGCCCCAGCATTTT.

The chain uses TRBV10-3 and TRBJ1-2, with 7 bases identical to TRBD1. CDR3 length equals 16 residues. Germline V CDR1 and CDR2: ENHRY, SYGVKD. J gave up 4 bases and V 4 bases, and 12 bases lay outside the gene matches. The CDR3 coding sequence is TGTGCCATCAGTGTGATCGACAGGGCCTCTTCCTATGGCTACACCTTC. This encodes CAISVIDRASSYGYTF.

This chain uses TRBV6-5 with TRBJ1-3; 9 positions match TRBD1. Losses at the gene ends were 6 bases for V and 2 bases for J; bases not matched to a gene: 2. The CDR3 is made up of 14 amino acids. Looked up from germline, CDR1 is MNHEY and CDR2 is SVGAGI. The CDR3 reads CASSRQGAGNTIYF. The CDR3 DNA is TGTGCCAGCAGCAGACAGGGGGCTGGAAACACCATATATTTT.

The CDR3 reads CASSQPRTDRPNTGELFF. CDR3 sequence (DNA): TGCGCCAGCAGCCAACCCCGAACGGACAGACCAAACACCGGGGAGCTGTTTTTT. This rearrangement joins TRBV4-1 to TRBJ2-2; D perhaps matches TRBD1 (6 bases). Deletions cut 2 bases from V and 2 bases from J, with 18 bases between. The CDR3 extends over 18 amino acids. Germline CDR1 is MGHRA and CDR2 is YSYEKL.

The chain employs TRBV6-1 and TRBJ1-1, with D unclear. The CDR3 spans 13 residues. Trimming took off 2 bases at V and 1 base at J, with 5 bases between the two ends. The germline gives CDR1 MNHNS, CDR2 SASEGT. In DNA form, the CDR3 reads TGTGCCAGCAGTGAAATCAAGAACACTGAAGCTTTCTTT. Translating it yields CASSEIKNTEAFF.

The CDR3 loop is CASSAQGYGYTF. In DNA form, the CDR3 reads TGTGCCAGCAGTGCCCAGGGGTATGGCTACACCTTC. This sequence joins TRBV25-1 and TRBJ1-2; a weak D match, TRBD1 (6 bases). V lost 4 bases to trimming and J lost 5 bases, with 8 bases between them. From germline, CDR1 is MGHDK and CDR2 SYGVNS. This CDR3 is 12 amino acids long.

This sequence joins TRBV9 and TRBJ2-1, with a weak D call TRBD1 (5 bases). Germline V gene sequence: CDR1 SGDLS, CDR2 YYNGEE. Trimming removed 5 bases from V and 1 base from J, with 10 bases in between. CDR3 size: 14 residues. DNA for the CDR3: TGTGCCAGCAGGAAAGGGGTATCCTACAATGAGCAGTTCTTC. Protein product: CASRKGVSYNEQFF.

V gene TRBV28 combines with J gene TRBJ1-6; 9 bases are shared with TRBD1. CDR1 MDHEN and CDR2 SYDVKM come from the germline V gene. With 6 bases clipped from V and 9 bases from J, the junction kept 9 bases outside the gene matches. The CDR3 runs 15 residues. CDR3 amino acids: CASRPLQGAGSPLHF. The DNA for the CDR3 is TGTGCCAGCAGGCCCCTACAGGGGGCTGGTTCACCCCTCCACTTT.

The chain has TRBV28 and TRBJ2-5, with 12 bases fitting TRBD2. Germline CDR1 and CDR2: MDHEN and SYDVKM. CDR3 length equals 15 residues. Trimming at V came to 9 bases and at J to 1 base, leaving 6 bases not matched to a gene. The CDR3 coding sequence is TGTGCCAGTAGGACTAGCGGGGACGTCCAAGAGACCCAGTACTTC. It is translated as CASRTSGDVQETQYF.